The sequence of this TCR beta chain was determined in a study of blood T cells in healthy people across ages. Together with a sample-barcoded 5' primer, a J-beta primer mix was included in a second PCR lasting roughly 7 to 11 cycles. Each single sample gave us at least 2.5 million CDR3-containing paired-end reads. TCRdb redid the calling of the 5' RACE reads with MiXCR, one entry per CDR3 protein. The table records roughly 2 million distinct CDR3 sequences, 40% to 55% of them present only once. There are 14 residues in the CDR3. With 1 base removed from V and 2 bases from J, the gap between germline ends came to 9 bases. Germline CDR1 SEHNR, CDR2 FQNEAQ (reference sequence). This clonotype turned up a few times.

This clonotype was obtained from a woman aged 35 to 49 in good health. This chain connects TRBV7-9 to TRBJ2-7; D remains unclear. Sample: blood. The CDR3 DNA is TGTGCCAGCAGCTTAGGCGAATATACCTACGAGCAGTACTTC. Translated: CASSLGEYTYEQYF.